The present T cell receptor beta chain was sequenced within a study of T cell responses to AZD1222 COVID-19 vaccine. Concerning this clone itself: The antigen is unknown.

Some clones are missing from TCRdb's copy, which holds only in-frame ones; the method was immunoSEQ multiplex PCR. The data show about 110,000 clones, 92% seen once. V shed 0 bases and J shed 3 bases, with 8 bases lying between them. Germline loops: CDR1 LGHNA, CDR2 YNFKEQ. The CDR3 runs to 14 residues. Findings and caveats of the study: AZD1222 recipients seropositive at baseline numbered only five to seven. Unmutated regions of variants are reportedly targeted by nearly half of spike-specific TCRs. A mostly white British donor set with more females was recruited, and clonal diversity was possibly underestimated.

This TCR came from an adult in good health. V is TRBV4-2 and J is TRBJ1-2; D remains unclear. Sequencing was performed on peripheral blood, taken on day 0 of AZD1222 vaccination. The CDR3 DNA reads TGTGCCAGCAGCCAAGAATTGCAGGACTATGGCTACACCTTC. Protein sequence: CASSQELQDYGYTF.